The rows below give T cell receptor beta chains drawn from one sample of a study of HIV-infected patients and healthy controls. TCRdb used MiXCR to reprocess the 5' RACE reads, holding one entry per CDR3 protein. Altogether some 20,000 distinct CDR3 sequences are present, about 9% being singletons, with the ten largest covering roughly 20%. This material consisted of blood, taken during antiretroviral therapy. The receptor source for this set is an adult with HIV infection. CDR3s include the opening cysteine and the closing phenylalanine or tryptophan. Each record gives: V gene, J gene, D gene, clone size, CDR3 protein, CDR3 DNA. The D gene is left open where the match is weak. The listing skips clone size in some rows; elsewhere it reads once, few, many or a size class.

>TRBV19|TRBJ1-4|.|many
CASSAPPGRIIEKLFF
TGTGCCAGTAGTGCACCTCCGGGACGGATCATCGAAAAACTGTTTTTT
>TRBV18|TRBJ2-2|.|many
CASSPQGGTNTGELFF
TGTGCCAGCTCACCACAAGGGGGGACGAACACCGGGGAGCTGTTTTTT
>TRBV2|TRBJ2-1|.|many
CATDYNEQFF
TGTGCCACGGACTACAATGAGCAGTTCTTC
>TRBV7-2|TRBJ1-2|.|many
CASSFPKTPNYGYTF
TGTGCCAGCAGCTTTCCTAAAACACCTAACTATGGCTACACCTTC
>TRBV28|TRBJ2-3|.|many
CASSLSGTDTQYF
TGTGCCAGCAGTTTATCTGGCACAGATACGCAGTATTTT
>TRBV4-1|TRBJ1-2|.|many
CASSQDKVRAGYTF
TGCGCCAGCAGCCAAGATAAAGTGAGGGCTGGCTACACCTTC
>TRBV28|TRBJ2-3|.|many
CASSSRGGSTDTQYF
TGTGCCAGCAGCTCAAGGGGGGGTAGCACAGATACGCAGTATTTT
>TRBV7-3|TRBJ2-2|.|many
CASSLTGGGATGELFF
TGTGCCAGCAGCTTAACAGGAGGGGGGGCCACCGGGGAGCTGTTTTTT
>TRBV20-1|TRBJ1-5|TRBD1|many
CSAFSKPGTGGGQPQHF
TGCAGTGCTTTTTCTAAACCCGGGACAGGGGGCGGCCAGCCCCAGCATTTT
>TRBV7-6|TRBJ1-1|TRBD1|many
CASSTATGVGTEAFF
TGTGCCAGCAGCACCGCGACAGGGGTGGGCACTGAAGCTTTCTTT
>TRBV19|TRBJ2-1|TRBD2|many
CASQRTSGGNYNEQFF
TGTGCCAGTCAGCGGACTAGCGGGGGCAACTACAATGAGCAGTTCTTC
>TRBV7-6|TRBJ2-5|.|many
CASRLTGPTPYQETQYF
TGTGCCAGCAGGTTAACGGGGCCCACTCCCTACCAAGAGACCCAGTACTTC
>TRBV20-1|TRBJ2-3|.|many
CSAPGRRGAGDTQYF
TGCAGTGCCCCTGGGCGACGGGGGGCGGGAGATACGCAGTATTTT
>TRBV29-1|TRBJ2-5|TRBD2|many
CSVPGLAGVWETQYF
TGCAGCGTCCCAGGACTAGCGGGAGTATGGGAGACCCAGTACTTC
>TRBV7-2|TRBJ2-3|.|medium-sized
CASSLDGSTDTQYF
TGTGCCAGCAGCTTAGACGGCAGCACAGATACGCAGTATTTT
>TRBV7-2|TRBJ2-7|.|many
CASSLSRSSYEQYF
TGTGCCAGCAGCTTATCACGGTCCTCCTACGAGCAGTACTTC
>TRBV18|TRBJ1-5|TRBD1|many
CASSPDRAMVSNQPQHF
TGTGCCAGCTCACCAGACAGGGCTATGGTTAGCAATCAGCCCCAGCATTTT
>TRBV18|TRBJ2-1|TRBD2|many
CASSPPGLAGVNEQFF
TGTGCCAGCTCACCACCGGGACTAGCGGGAGTGAATGAGCAGTTCTTC
>TRBV6-5|TRBJ2-7|TRBD1|few
CASSPTGLEQYF
TGTGCCAGCAGCCCGACAGGGCTCGAGCAGTACTTC
>TRBV18|TRBJ1-3|.|.
CASSPQRISGSGNTIYF
TGTGCCAGCTCACCTCAGCGAATCTCCGGCTCTGGAAACACCATATATTTT
>TRBV13|TRBJ1-6|.|many
CASSERESYSPLHF
TGTGCCAGCAGCGAGAGAGAGAGTTATTCACCCCTCCACTTT
>TRBV5-6|TRBJ2-1|TRBD1|many
CASSLDRGHEQFF
TGTGCCAGCAGCTTGGACAGGGGGCATGAGCAGTTCTTC
>TRBV3-1|TRBJ2-3|TRBD2|many
CASSQVAGATDTQYF
TGTGCCAGCAGCCAGGTAGCGGGGGCCACAGATACGCAGTATTTT